Listed below are T cell receptor beta chains from one sample, sequenced in a study of blood T cell repertoires in COVID-19. Clones were read by immunoSEQ multiplex PCR, and TCRdb kept only the in-frame ones, dropping some. The sample lists around 620,000 clones; 90% were seen once. Sequencing was performed on peripheral blood. The source of these receptors is a woman aged 18-30 years with acute or convalescent COVID-19. CDR3s include the opening cysteine and the closing phenylalanine or tryptophan. Fields, in order: V gene, D gene, J gene, clone size, CDR3 DNA, CDR3 protein. The D gene is left open where the match is weak. Some rows mark clone size as missing; the rest say once, few, many or name a class of expanded clone.

TRBV5-1	NA	TRBJ1-2	NA	TGCGCCAGCAGCTCTGCGGGGGGGGACGCTTTAGCTAACTATGGCTACACCTTC	CASSSAGGDALANYGYTF
TRBV24-1	TRBD1	TRBJ1-1	NA	TGTGCCACCAGTGACACAGGGGTGAACACTGAAGCTTTCTTT	CATSDTGVNTEAFF
TRBV27	TRBD1	TRBJ1-1	few	TGTGCCAGCAGTCTCAGGGGGCCGGTAGGCACTGAAGCTTTCTTT	CASSLRGPVGTEAFF
TRBV7-2	TRBD1	TRBJ1-3	NA	TGTGCCAGCAGCTCCGGGACAGGGGGCCGAGAAGCCTCTGGAAACACCATATATTTT	CASSSGTGGREASGNTIYF
TRBV4-1	NA	TRBJ1-4	NA	TGCGCCAGCAGCCAAGATCCCCGGGGGACACTGTTTTTT	CASSQDPRGTLFF
TRBV19	TRBD2	TRBJ2-4	NA	TGTGCCAGTAAACTAGCGGGGGGGCAGGGAAACATTCAGTACTTC	CASKLAGGQGNIQYF
TRBV13	TRBD2	TRBJ2-7	NA	TGTGCCAGCAGCCCCCCTGGCGGGGGGGCTTACGAGCAGTACTTC	CASSPPGGGAYEQYF
TRBV7-9	NA	TRBJ1-1	NA	TGTGCCAGCAGCTTAAAGTCCCAGGGCACTGAAGCTTTCTTT	CASSLKSQGTEAFF
TRBV5-4	NA	TRBJ1-1	once	TGTGCCAGCAGCTTGGATTCCCGTGGGGCATTAGGGAACACTGAAGCTTTCTTT	CASSLDSRGALGNTEAFF
TRBV10-3	NA	TRBJ1-3	NA	TGTGCCATCAGTGGATGGAGGGAAGGTCCTGGAAACACCATATATTTT	CAISGWREGPGNTIYF
TRBV4-1	NA	TRBJ1-4	once	TGCGCCAGCAGCCAAATCGGGGTCGTGGACTCCCGGATGACTAATGAAAAACTGTTTTTT	CASSQIGVVDSRMTNEKLFF
TRBV4-1	TRBD1	TRBJ2-7	NA	TGCGCCAGCAGCCAAGACGGGACAGCCCTCTACGAGCAGTACTTC	CASSQDGTALYEQYF
TRBV29-1	NA	TRBJ2-3	NA	TGCACCGTCTGGAGAGCAGATACGCAGTATTTT	CTVWRADTQYF
TRBV6-2/TRBV6-3	TRBD1	TRBJ2-7	NA	TGTGCCAGCAGTCTCGGACAGGGGGGGGCCTACGAGCAGTACTTC	CASSLGQGGAYEQYF
TRBV4-3	NA	TRBJ1-2	NA	TGCGCCAGCAGCCTCAGCGTACGAGGAGGATATGGCTACACCTTC	CASSLSVRGGYGYTF
TRBV6-2/TRBV6-3	TRBD2	TRBJ2-3	NA	TGTGCCAGCAGTTACCAATTGGCGGGGGGAACAGATACGCAGTATTTT	CASSYQLAGGTDTQYF
TRBV10-3	NA	TRBJ2-7	NA	TGTGCCATCAGTGTAGGACAGAACTACGAGCAGTACTTC	CAISVGQNYEQYF
TRBV4-3	NA	TRBJ2-2	NA	TGCGCCAGCAGCCAAGTTGGGGGGAGCACCGGGGAGCTGTTTTTT	CASSQVGGSTGELFF
TRBV30	NA	TRBJ1-2	NA	TGTGCCTGGTCTATGGGCAACCCAAGGGGTGGCTACACCTTC	CAWSMGNPRGGYTF
TRBV10-3	NA	TRBJ2-7	NA	TGTGCCATCAGTGAGTCAGGGGTTACGTTGCGGACCAACTACGAGCAGTACTTC	CAISESGVTLRTNYEQYF
TRBV27	NA	TRBJ1-2	once	TGTGCCAGCAGTTCACCCAGGGGAGGGGATGGCTACACCTTC	CASSSPRGGDGYTF
TRBV27	NA	TRBJ1-1	NA	TGTGCCAGCAGTCCCCGCCGACTTGAGACTGAAGCTTTCTTT	CASSPRRLETEAFF
TRBV6-5	TRBD1	TRBJ1-1	NA	TGTGCCAGCAGTCCCACAGGGGCCGGCCCTGAAGCTTTCTTT	CASSPTGAGPEAFF
TRBV5-1	TRBD2	TRBJ2-5	once	TGCGCCAGCAGCTCTCGACTAGCGGGGATAGAGACCCAGTACTTC	CASSSRLAGIETQYF
TRBV29-1	NA	TRBJ1-5	once	TGCAGCGTTGAGGGGGGAACAGGTCAGCCCCAGCATTTT	CSVEGGTGQPQHF
TRBV27	NA	TRBJ2-7	NA	TGTGCCACCACATTCATTTCGAGGGGGACCTACGAGCAGTACTTC	CATTFISRGTYEQYF
TRBV12-3/TRBV12-4	NA	TRBJ1-3	NA	TGTGCCAGCACCGAGAACTCTGGAAACACCATATATTTT	CASTENSGNTIYF
TRBV25-1	NA	TRBJ2-7	NA	TGTGCCAGCAGTGAATCTGGGGGGACCTACGAGCAGTACTTC	CASSESGGTYEQYF
TRBV4-1	NA	TRBJ1-1	NA	TGCGCCAGCAGCCAAGGACCGGGGTTGACAACCTTTGCTCCTGAAGCTTTCTTT	CASSQGPGLTTFAPEAFF
TRBV2	NA	TRBJ1-5	NA	TGTGCCAGCAAAGGCAGGGGAAATCAGCCCCAGCATTTT	CASKGRGNQPQHF
TRBV5-5	TRBD1	TRBJ1-1	NA	TGTGCCAGCAGCATCCCAGGACAGGGGAACACTGAAGCTTTCTTT	CASSIPGQGNTEAFF
TRBV19	NA	TRBJ2-1	few	TGTGCCAGTAGTATAATCCGAGCGGACCTTTACAATGAGCAGTTCTTC	CASSIIRADLYNEQFF
TRBV19	NA	TRBJ1-3	NA	TGTGCCAGTATGGCGGGGGGCCGGGGAAACACCATATATTTT	CASMAGGRGNTIYF
TRBV19	NA	TRBJ1-1	NA	TGTGCCAGTAGTTCGGGACGGGGAGGGACTGAAGCTTTCTTT	CASSSGRGGTEAFF
TRBV6-1	NA	TRBJ1-1	NA	TGTGCCAGCAGTGAGAACAGGGTTGGCACTGAAGCTTTCTTT	CASSENRVGTEAFF
TRBV19	TRBD2	TRBJ2-6	NA	TGTGCCAGTAGTATGGGCCACGGGGGGAGCTCTGGGGCCAACGTCCTGACTTTC	CASSMGHGGSSGANVLTF
TRBV3-1/TRBV3-2	TRBD1	TRBJ1-4	NA	TGTGCCAGCTCCCAGGACAGGGTTGGTGAAAAACTGTTTTTT	CASSQDRVGEKLFF
TRBV7-8	TRBD2	TRBJ2-3	NA	TGTGCCAGCAGCCTTAGCGGGGGGGCTGGAAGCACAGATACGCAGTATTTT	CASSLSGGAGSTDTQYF